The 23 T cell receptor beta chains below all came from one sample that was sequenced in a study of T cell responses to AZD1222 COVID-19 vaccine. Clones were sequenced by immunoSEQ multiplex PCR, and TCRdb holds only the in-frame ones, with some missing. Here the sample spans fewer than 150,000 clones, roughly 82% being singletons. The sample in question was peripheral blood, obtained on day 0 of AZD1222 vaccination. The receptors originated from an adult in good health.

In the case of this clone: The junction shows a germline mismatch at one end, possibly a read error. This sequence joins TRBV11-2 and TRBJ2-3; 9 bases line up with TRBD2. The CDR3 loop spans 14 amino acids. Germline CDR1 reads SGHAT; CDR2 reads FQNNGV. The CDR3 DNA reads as TGTGCCAGCACCTTAGCGGGGGCGTCAGATACGCAGTATTTT. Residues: CASTLAGASDTQYF.

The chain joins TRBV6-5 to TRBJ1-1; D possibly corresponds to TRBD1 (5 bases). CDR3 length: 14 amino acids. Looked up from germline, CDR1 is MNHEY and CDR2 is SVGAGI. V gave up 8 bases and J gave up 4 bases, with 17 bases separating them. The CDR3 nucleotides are TGTGCCAGCCCACTCCAGGGTAGGGGCACTGAAGCTTTCTTT. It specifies CASPLQGRGTEAFF.

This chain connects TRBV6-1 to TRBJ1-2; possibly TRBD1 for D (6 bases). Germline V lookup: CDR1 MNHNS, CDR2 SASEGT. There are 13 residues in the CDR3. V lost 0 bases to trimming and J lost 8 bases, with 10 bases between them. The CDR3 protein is CASSEAGAPGYTF. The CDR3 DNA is TGTGCCAGCAGTGAAGCGGGGGCACCAGGCTACACCTTC.

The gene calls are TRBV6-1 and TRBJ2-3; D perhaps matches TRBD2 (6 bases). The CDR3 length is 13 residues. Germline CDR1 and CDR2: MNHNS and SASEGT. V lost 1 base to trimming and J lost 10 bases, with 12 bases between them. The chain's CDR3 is CASSEGRGPPQYF. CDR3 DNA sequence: TGTGCCAGCAGTGAAGGGCGGGGCCCTCCGCAGTATTTT.

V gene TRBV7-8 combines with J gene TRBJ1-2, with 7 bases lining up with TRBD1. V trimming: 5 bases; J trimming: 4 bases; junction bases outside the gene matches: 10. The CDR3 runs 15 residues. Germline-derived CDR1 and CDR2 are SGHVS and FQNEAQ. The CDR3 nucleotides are TGTGCCAGCAGCCAGAAGGGGGCAAAGGGCTATGGCTACACCTTC. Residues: CASSQKGAKGYGYTF.

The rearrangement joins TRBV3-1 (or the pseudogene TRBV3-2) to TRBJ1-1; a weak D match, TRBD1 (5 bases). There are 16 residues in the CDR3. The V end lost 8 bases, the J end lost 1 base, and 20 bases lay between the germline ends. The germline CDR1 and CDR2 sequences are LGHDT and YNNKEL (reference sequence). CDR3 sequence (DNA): TGTGCCAGCCCTAAGATCGGGACTCCTCGGAACACTGAAGCTTTCTTT. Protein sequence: CASPKIGTPRNTEAFF.

The CDR3 bases are TGTGCCAGCACCGCCGGGACAGGGTGGCTCCCTGAAAAACTGTTTTTT. This translates into CASTAGTGWLPEKLFF. The chain uses TRBV7-8 and TRBJ1-4; 9 bases line up with TRBD1. The J segment lost 7 bases and the V segment lost 7 bases, leaving 13 bases of the junction unmatched. This CDR3 comprises 16 residues. Germline CDR1 reads SGHVS; CDR2 reads FQNEAQ.

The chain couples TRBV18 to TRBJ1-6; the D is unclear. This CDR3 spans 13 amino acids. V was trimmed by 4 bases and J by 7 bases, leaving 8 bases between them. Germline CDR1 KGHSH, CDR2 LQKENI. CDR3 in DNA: TGTGCCAGCTCACGTAAAGAAAATTCACCCCTCCACTTT. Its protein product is CASSRKENSPLHF.

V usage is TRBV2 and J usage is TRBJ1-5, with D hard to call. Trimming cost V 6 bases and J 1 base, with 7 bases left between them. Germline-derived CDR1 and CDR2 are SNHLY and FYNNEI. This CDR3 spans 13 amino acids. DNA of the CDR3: TGTGCCAGCAGCGACAACAGCAATCAGCCCCAGCATTTT. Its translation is CASSDNSNQPQHF.

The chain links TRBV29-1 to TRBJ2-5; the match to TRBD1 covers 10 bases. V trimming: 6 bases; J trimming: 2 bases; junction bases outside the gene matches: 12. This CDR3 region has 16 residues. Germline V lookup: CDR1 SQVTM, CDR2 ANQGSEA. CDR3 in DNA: TGCAGCGTCGTTAAAGGCCGGGACAGGGGACAAGAGACCCAGTACTTC. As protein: CSVVKGRDRGQETQYF. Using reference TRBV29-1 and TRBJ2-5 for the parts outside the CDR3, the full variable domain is SAVISQKPSRDICQRGTSLTIQCQVDSQVTMMFWYRQQPGQSLTLIATANQGSEATYESGFVIDKFPISRPNLTFSTLTVSNMSPEDSSIYLCSVVKGRDRGQETQYFGPGTRLLVL.

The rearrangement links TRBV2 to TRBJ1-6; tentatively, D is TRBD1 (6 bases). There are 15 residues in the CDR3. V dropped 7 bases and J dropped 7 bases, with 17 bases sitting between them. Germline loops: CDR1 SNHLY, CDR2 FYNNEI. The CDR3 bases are TGTGCCAGCACCCCGGGACATCCAGGGAATTCACCCCTCCACTTT. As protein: CASTPGHPGNSPLHF.

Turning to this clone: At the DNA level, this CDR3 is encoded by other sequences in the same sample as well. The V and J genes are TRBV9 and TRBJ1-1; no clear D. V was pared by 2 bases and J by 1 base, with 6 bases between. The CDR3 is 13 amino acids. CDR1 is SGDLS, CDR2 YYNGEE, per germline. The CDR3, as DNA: TGTGCCAGCAGCGTGGGATCGAACACTGAAGCTTTCTTT. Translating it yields CASSVGSNTEAFF.

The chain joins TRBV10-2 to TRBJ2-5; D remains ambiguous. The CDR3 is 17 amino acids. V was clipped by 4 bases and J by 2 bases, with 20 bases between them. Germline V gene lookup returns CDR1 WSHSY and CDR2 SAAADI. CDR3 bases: TGCGCCAGCAGTGCCCTCCCCCATGTGCACGTACAAGAGACCCAGTACTTC. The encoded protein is CASSALPHVHVQETQYF.

The CDR3, as DNA: TGCGCCAGCAGCACCCGGACGGGTAAGAGCTCTGGAAACACCATATATTTT. Protein sequence: CASSTRTGKSSGNTIYF. The J gene is TRBJ1-3, the V gene TRBV4-1; D is uncertain. CDR1 is MGHRA and CDR2 is YSYEKL in the germline V gene. The CDR3 is 17 amino acids. V was trimmed by 5 bases and J by 0 bases, leaving 17 bases between them.

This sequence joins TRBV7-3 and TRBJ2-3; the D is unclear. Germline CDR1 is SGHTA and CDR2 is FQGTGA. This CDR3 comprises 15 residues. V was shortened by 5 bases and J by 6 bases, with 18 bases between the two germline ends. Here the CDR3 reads CASSPVGQISDTQYF. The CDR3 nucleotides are TGTGCCAGCAGCCCCGTTGGGCAGATTAGCGATACGCAGTATTTT.

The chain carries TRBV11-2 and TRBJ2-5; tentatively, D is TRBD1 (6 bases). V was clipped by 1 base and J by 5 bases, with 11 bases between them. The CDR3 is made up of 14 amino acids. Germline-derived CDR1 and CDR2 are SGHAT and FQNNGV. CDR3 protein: CASSLAGVGETQYF. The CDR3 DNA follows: TGTGCCAGCAGCTTAGCAGGGGTGGGGGAGACCCAGTACTTC.

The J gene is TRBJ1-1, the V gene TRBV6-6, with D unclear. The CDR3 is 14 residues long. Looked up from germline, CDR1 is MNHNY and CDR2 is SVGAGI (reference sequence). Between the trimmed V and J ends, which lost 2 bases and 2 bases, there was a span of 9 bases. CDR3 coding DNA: TGTGCCAGCAGTTACGACGGAACAAACACTGAAGCTTTCTTT. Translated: CASSYDGTNTEAFF.

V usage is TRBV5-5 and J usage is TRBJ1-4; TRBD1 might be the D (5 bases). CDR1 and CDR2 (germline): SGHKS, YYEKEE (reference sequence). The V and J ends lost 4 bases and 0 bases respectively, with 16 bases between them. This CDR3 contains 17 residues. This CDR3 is CASSPGAGGATNEKLFF. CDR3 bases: TGTGCCAGCAGCCCTGGGGCAGGCGGCGCAACTAATGAAAAACTGTTTTTT.

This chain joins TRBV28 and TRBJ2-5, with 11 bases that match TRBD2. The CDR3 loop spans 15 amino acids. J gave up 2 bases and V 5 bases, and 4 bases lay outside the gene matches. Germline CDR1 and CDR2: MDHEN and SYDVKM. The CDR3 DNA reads TGTGCCAGCAGTCCGACTAGCGGGGCGCAAGAGACCCAGTACTTC. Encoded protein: CASSPTSGAQETQYF.

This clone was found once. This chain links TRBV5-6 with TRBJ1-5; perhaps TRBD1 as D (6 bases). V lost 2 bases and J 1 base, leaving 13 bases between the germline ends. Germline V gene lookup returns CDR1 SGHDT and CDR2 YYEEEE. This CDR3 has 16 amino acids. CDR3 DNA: TGTGCCAGCAGCTTAAGGGGGGCCGTGAGCAATCAGCCCCAGCATTTT. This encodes CASSLRGAVSNQPQHF.

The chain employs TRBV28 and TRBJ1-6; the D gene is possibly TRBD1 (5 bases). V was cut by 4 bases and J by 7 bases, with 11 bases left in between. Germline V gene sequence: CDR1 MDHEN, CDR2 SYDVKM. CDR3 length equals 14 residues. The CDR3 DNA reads TGTGCCAGCAGTTCAGGGATGGGAAATTCACCCCTCCACTTT. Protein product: CASSSGMGNSPLHF.

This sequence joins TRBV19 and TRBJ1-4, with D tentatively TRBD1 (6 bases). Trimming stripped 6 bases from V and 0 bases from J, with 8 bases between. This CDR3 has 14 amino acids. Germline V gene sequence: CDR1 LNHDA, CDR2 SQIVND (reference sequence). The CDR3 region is CASSRGATNEKLFF. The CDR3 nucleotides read TGTGCCAGTAGCAGGGGTGCAACTAATGAAAAACTGTTTTTT.

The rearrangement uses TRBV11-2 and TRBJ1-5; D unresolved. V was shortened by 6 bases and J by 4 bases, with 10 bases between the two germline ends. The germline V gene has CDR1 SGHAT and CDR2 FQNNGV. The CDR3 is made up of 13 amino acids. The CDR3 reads CASSSTRNQPQHF. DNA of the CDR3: TGTGCCAGCAGTTCGACCAGGAATCAGCCCCAGCATTTT.